These 14 T cell receptor beta chains came from one sample sequenced in a study of cytomegalovirus exposure and HLA in healthy donors. Measured with immunoSEQ multiplex PCR; TCRdb has only the in-frame clones, and not every one. The sample includes approximately 220,000 clones, approximately 80% seen only once; the top ten take over 12%. Sample: PBMCs. The receptor source for this set is a woman younger than 45 in good health and CMV-seropositive.

J is TRBJ1-4 and V is TRBV29-1, with D perhaps TRBD1 (5 bases). CDR1 SQVTM and CDR2 ANQGSEA come from the germline V gene. The CDR3 spans 11 residues. Trimming removed 6 bases from V and 10 bases from J, with 12 bases in between. The CDR3 here is CSVAGRGKLFF. As DNA, the CDR3 is TGCAGCGTGGCGGGACGAGGAAAACTGTTTTTT.

This chain links TRBV29-1 with TRBJ1-1, with a tentative D call TRBD1 (5 bases). V gave up 6 bases and J gave up 0 bases, with 17 bases separating them. Germline lookup yields CDR1 SQVTM and CDR2 ANQGSEA. This CDR3 is built from 15 residues. The CDR3 DNA reads TGCAGCGTCGATCGACCCGGGACGGTGAACACTGAAGCTTTCTTT. As protein: CSVDRPGTVNTEAFF.

Only a few counts were recorded for this clone. V is TRBV19 and J is TRBJ2-7; D ambiguous. This CDR3 contains 15 residues. Between the trimmed V and J ends, which lost 1 base and 6 bases, there was a span of 16 bases. Germline values: CDR1 LNHDA, CDR2 SQIVND (reference sequence). CDR3 sequence: CASSIVGTVRREQYF. The CDR3 DNA reads TGTGCCAGTAGTATAGTTGGTACCGTGCGTCGCGAGCAGTACTTC.

The chain combines TRBV9 with TRBJ2-2; D not resolved. The CDR3 is 15 amino acids. CDR1 is SGDLS and CDR2 is YYNGEE in the germline V gene. V lost 0 bases, J lost 1 base, and 7 bases lay in between. CDR3 DNA sequence: TGTGCCAGCAGCGTAGGTGGGATGAACACCGGGGAGCTGTTTTTT. Translating gives CASSVGGMNTGELFF.

This clone was found a few times. In DNA form, the CDR3 reads TGTGCCAGCAGCTTAGAGGGGGGCCGGGCCTACACTGAAGCTTTCTTT. As protein: CASSLEGGRAYTEAFF. The chain recombines TRBV7-9 with TRBJ1-1; a possible D gene is TRBD1 (6 bases). Trimming pared 1 base from V and 3 bases from J, leaving 15 bases between. The germline V gene has CDR1 SEHNR and CDR2 FQNEAQ (reference sequence). This CDR3 region has 16 residues.

This rearrangement joins TRBV27 to TRBJ2-7; 10 nucleotides agree with TRBD2. The CDR3 has 14 amino acids. V lost 8 bases to trimming and J lost 7 bases; unmatched junction nucleotides: 11. CDR1 is MNHEY, CDR2 SMNVEV, per germline (reference sequence). The CDR3, as DNA: TGTGCCAGCGGACTAGCGGCCGGCTCCCGGGAGCAGTACTTC. Translated: CASGLAAGSREQYF.

The J gene is TRBJ2-2, the V gene TRBV28, with D perhaps TRBD2 (5 bases). Germline V gene data show CDR1 as MDHEN and CDR2 as SYDVKM. The CDR3 runs 16 residues. With 4 bases removed from V and 6 bases from J, the gap between germline ends came to 18 bases. The CDR3 DNA reads as TGTGCCAGCAGTTCCCCCCGGACTCACCCCCCCGGGGAGCTGTTTTTT. Protein product: CASSSPRTHPPGELFF.

CDR3 bases: TGTGCCATCAAACAGGGCAACACTGAAGCTTTCTTT. Its protein product is CAIKQGNTEAFF. This sequence joins TRBV10-3 and TRBJ1-1; D is possibly TRBD1 (6 bases). The CDR3 sequence is 12 residues long. Per germline, CDR1 ENHRY and CDR2 SYGVKD. V gave up 7 bases and J gave up 2 bases, with 8 bases separating them.

The chain carries TRBV6-5 and TRBJ1-4; D gene unclear. CDR3 length equals 16 residues. The V gene lost 6 bases and the J gene lost 2 bases, with 16 bases spanning the gap. Germline-derived CDR1 and CDR2 are MNHEY and SVGAGI. DNA of the CDR3: TGTGCCAGCAGCTACACCACCGGGTTGACTAATGAAAAACTGTTTTTT. Translated: CASSYTTGLTNEKLFF.

This chain uses TRBV7-9 with TRBJ1-1; D is uncertain. V dropped 6 bases and J dropped 1 base, with 9 bases sitting between them. The CDR3 consists of 13 residues. Germline-derived CDR1 and CDR2 are SEHNR and FQNEAQ (reference sequence). In DNA, the CDR3 is TGTGCCAGCAGTTATATCCAGAACACTGAAGCTTTCTTT. Translated, it gives CASSYIQNTEAFF.

The chain combines TRBV19 with TRBJ2-1; 9 bases line up with TRBD2. V lost 5 bases and J lost 9; bases outside the gene matches: 8. The CDR3 loop spans 14 amino acids. Looked up from germline, CDR1 is LNHDA and CDR2 is SQIVND (reference sequence). The CDR3 loop reads CASSLAGRNGEQFF. The CDR3 nucleotides are TGTGCCAGTAGTCTAGCGGGAAGGAATGGTGAGCAGTTCTTC. Based on the CDR3 plus reference TRBV19 and TRBJ2-1, the full variable domain is DGGITQSPKYLFRKEGQNVTLSCEQNLNHDAMYWYRQDPGQGLRLIYYSQIVNDFQKGDIAEGYSVSREKKESFPLTVTSAQKNPTAFYLCASSLAGRNGEQFFGPGTRLTVL.

The chain has TRBV7-9 and TRBJ2-7; 7 bases map to TRBD2. This CDR3 has 15 residues. Trimming cost V 5 bases and J 2 bases; bases outside gene matches: 9. The germline gives CDR1 SEHNR, CDR2 FQNEAQ (reference sequence). CDR3 residues: CASSPWTSAAYEQYF. CDR3 sequence (DNA): TGTGCCAGCAGCCCATGGACTAGTGCCGCCTACGAGCAGTACTTC.

The chain uses TRBV10-1 and TRBJ2-3; D is uncertain. V was clipped by 2 bases and J by 5 bases, with 5 bases between them. The CDR3 spans 12 residues. CDR1 and CDR2 (germline): WNHNN, SYGVQD (reference sequence). DNA of the CDR3: TGCGCCAGCAGTGAGGGTGGAGATACGCAGTATTTT. It is translated as CASSEGGDTQYF.

The chain joins TRBV30 to TRBJ1-1; TRBD1 matches 10 bases. The V segment lost 1 base and the J segment 4 bases; nucleotides outside the gene matches: 3. CDR3 size: 14 residues. Germline loops: CDR1 GTSNPN, CDR2 SVGIG (reference sequence). The CDR3: CAWSGGTGVTEAFF. CDR3 nucleotides: TGTGCCTGGAGTGGGGGGACAGGGGTCACTGAAGCTTTCTTT.